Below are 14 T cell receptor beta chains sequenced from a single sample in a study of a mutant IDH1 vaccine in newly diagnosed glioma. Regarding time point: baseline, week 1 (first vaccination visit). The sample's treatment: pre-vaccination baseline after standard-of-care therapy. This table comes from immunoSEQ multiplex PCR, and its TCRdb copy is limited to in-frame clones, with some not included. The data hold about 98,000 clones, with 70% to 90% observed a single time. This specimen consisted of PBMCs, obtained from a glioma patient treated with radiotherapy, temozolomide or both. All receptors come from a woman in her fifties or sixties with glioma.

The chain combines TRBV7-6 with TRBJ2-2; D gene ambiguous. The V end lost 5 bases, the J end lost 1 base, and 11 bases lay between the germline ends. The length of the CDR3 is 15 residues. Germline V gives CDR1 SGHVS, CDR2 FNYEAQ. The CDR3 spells CASSPRSRNTGELFF. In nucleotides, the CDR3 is TGTGCCAGCAGCCCCCGAAGCAGGAACACCGGGGAGCTGTTTTTT.

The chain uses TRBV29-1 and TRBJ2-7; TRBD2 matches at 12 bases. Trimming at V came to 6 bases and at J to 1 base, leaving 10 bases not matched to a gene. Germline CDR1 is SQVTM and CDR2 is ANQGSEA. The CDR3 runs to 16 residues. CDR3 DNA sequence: TGCAGCGTAGGGACTAGCGGGCGTTATCAATCCTACGAGCAGTACTTC. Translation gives CSVGTSGRYQSYEQYF.

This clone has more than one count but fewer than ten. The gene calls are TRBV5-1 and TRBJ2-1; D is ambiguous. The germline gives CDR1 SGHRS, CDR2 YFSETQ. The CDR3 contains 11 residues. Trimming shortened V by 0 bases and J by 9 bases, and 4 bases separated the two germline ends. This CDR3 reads CASSLAGEQFF. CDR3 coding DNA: TGCGCCAGCAGCTTGGCAGGTGAGCAGTTCTTC.

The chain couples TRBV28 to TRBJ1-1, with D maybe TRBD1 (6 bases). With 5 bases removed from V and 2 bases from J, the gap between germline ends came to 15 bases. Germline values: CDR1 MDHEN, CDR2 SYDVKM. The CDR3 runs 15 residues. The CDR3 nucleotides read TGTGCCAGCAGTCCCCCTAGGGGACACAACACTGAAGCTTTCTTT. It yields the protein CASSPPRGHNTEAFF.

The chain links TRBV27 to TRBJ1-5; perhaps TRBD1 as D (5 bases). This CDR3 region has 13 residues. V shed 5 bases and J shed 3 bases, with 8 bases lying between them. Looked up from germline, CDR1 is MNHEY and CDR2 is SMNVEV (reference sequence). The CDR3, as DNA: TGTGCCAGCAGTGGACAAGTCAATCAGCCCCAGCATTTT. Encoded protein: CASSGQVNQPQHF.

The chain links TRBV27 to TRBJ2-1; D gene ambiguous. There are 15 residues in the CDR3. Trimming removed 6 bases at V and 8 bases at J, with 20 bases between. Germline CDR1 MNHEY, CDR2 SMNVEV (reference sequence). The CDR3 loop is CASSTHRDQSYEQFF. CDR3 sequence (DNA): TGTGCCAGCAGCACCCACCGAGACCAATCCTATGAGCAGTTCTTC.

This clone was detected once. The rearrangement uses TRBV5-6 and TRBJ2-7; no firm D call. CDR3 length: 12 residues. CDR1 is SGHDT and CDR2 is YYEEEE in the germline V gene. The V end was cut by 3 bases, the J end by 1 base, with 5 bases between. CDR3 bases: TGTGCCAGCAGCTACCAGTCCTACGAGCAGTACTTC. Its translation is CASSYQSYEQYF.

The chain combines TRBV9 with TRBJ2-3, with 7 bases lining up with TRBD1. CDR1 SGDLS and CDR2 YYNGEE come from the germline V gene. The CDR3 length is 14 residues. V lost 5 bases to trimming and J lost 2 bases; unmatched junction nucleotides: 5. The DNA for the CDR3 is TGTGCCAGCAGTTTGGACAGGTACACAGATACGCAGTATTTT. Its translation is CASSLDRYTDTQYF. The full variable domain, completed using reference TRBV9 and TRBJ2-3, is DSGVTQTPKHLITATGQRVTLRCSPRSGDLSVYWYQQSLDQGLQFLIQYYNGEERAKGNILERFSAQQFPDLHSELNLSSLELGDSALYFCASSLDRYTDTQYFGPGTRLTVL.

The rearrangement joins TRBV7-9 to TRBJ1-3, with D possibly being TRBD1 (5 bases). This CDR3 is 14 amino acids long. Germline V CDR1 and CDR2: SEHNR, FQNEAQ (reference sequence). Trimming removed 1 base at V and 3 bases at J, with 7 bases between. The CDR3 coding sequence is TGTGCCAGCAGCTTAGTGGGGGTTGGAAACACCATATATTTT. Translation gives CASSLVGVGNTIYF.

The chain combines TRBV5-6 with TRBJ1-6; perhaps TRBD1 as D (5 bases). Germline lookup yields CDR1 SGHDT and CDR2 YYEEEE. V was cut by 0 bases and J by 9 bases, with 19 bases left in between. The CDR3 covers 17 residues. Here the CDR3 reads CASSLGPGKGTGSPLHF. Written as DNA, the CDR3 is TGTGCCAGCAGCTTGGGACCTGGGAAGGGCACAGGTTCACCCCTCCACTTT.

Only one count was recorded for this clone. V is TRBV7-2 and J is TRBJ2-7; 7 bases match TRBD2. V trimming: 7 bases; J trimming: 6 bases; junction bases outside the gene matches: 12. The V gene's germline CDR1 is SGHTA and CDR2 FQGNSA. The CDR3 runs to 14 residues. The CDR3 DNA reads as TGTGCCAGCAAACCGATCCGGGGGAGGGGCGAGCAGTACTTC. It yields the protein CASKPIRGRGEQYF.

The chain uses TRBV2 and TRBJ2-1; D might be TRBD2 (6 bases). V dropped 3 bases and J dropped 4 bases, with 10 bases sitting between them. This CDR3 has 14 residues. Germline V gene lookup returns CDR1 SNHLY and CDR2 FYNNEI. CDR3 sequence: CASSDGSIYNEQFF. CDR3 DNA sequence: TGTGCCAGCAGTGACGGGAGTATTTACAATGAGCAGTTCTTC.

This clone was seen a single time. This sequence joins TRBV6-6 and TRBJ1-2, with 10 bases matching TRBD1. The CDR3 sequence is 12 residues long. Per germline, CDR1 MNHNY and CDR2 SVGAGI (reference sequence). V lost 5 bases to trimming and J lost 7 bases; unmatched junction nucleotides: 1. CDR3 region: CASSGTGVGYTF. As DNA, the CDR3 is TGTGCCAGCAGTGGGACAGGGGTTGGCTACACCTTC.

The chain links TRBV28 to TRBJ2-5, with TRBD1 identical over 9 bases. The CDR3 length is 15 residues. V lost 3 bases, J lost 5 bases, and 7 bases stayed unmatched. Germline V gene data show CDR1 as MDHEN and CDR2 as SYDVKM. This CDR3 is CASSFSQGAGETQYF. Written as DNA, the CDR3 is TGTGCCAGCAGTTTCTCACAGGGGGCAGGGGAGACCCAGTACTTC.